This T cell receptor beta chain came from a study of CD8 T cells in Susac syndrome. The RNA input was about 0.5 to 1 ug, and it was reverse transcribed with random hexamers. TCRdb analysed the immunoSEQ multiplex PCR reads with MiXCR anew, one entry per CDR3 protein. Among about 430,000 distinct CDR3 sequences listed, 85% to 90% were seen once. With V trimmed by 5 bases and J by 3 bases, 7 bases remained unmatched. The germline V gene encodes CDR1 MDHEN and CDR2 SYDVKM. The length of the CDR3 is 15 residues. TEMRA cells underwent FACS enrichment and CD8+ and CD4+ T cells underwent negative isolation. This sequence joins TRBV28 and TRBJ2-1; 7 nucleotides line up with TRBD1. The sample comprised CD8+ T cells from PBMCs. The receptor comes from a human donor with multiple sclerosis. CDR3: CASSPPGQFYNEQFF. The CDR3 coding sequence is TGTGCCAGCAGTCCTCCGGGACAGTTCTACAATGAGCAGTTCTTC.